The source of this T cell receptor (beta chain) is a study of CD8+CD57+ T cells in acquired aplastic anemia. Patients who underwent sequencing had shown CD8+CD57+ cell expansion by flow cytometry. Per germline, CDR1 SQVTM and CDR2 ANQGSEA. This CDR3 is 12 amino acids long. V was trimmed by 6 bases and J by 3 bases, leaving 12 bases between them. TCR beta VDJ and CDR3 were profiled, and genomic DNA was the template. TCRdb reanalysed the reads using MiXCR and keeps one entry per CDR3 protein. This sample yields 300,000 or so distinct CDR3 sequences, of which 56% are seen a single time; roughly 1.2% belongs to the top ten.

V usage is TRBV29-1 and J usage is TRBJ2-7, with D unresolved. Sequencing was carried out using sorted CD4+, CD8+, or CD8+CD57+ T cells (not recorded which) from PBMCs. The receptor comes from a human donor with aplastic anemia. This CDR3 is CSVPRYLYEQYF. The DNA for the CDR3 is TGCAGCGTCCCGCGTTACCTCTACGAGCAGTACTTC.